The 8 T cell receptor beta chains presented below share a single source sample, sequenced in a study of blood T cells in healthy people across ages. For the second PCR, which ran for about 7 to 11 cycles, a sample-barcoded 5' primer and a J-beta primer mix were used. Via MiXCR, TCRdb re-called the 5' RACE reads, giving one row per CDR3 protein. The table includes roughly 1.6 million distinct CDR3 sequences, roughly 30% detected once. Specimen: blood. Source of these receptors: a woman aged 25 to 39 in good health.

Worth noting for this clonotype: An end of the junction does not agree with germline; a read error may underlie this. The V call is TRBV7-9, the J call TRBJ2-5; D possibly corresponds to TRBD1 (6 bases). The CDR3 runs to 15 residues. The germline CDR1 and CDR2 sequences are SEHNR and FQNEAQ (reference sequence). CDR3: CAGSLVQGRQETQYF. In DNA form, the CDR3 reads TGTGCCGGCAGCTTGGTCCAGGGGAGACAAGAGACCCAGTACTTC.

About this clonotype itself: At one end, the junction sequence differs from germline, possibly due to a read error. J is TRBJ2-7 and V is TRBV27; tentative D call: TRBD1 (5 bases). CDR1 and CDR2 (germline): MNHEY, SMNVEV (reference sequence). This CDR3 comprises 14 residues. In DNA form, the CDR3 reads TGTGCCAGCAGTCCGGCTCAGGGTTCCTACAAGCAGTACTTC. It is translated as CASSPAQGSYKQYF.

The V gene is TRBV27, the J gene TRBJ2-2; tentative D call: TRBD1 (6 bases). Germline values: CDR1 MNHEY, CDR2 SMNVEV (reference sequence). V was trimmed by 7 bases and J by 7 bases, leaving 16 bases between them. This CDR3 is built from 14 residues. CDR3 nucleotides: TGTGCCAGCACCGTAGCCAGGGGCAGCGGGGAGCTGTTTTTT. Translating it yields CASTVARGSGELFF.

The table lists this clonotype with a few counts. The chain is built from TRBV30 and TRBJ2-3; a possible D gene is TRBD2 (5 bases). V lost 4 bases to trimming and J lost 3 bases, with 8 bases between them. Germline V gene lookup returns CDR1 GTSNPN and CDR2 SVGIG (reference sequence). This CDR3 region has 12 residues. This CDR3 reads CAWTGTTDTQYF. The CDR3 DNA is TGTGCCTGGACGGGAACAACAGATACGCAGTATTTT.

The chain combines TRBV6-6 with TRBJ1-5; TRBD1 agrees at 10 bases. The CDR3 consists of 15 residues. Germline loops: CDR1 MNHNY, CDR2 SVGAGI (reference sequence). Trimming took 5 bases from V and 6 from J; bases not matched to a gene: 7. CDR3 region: CASSAPDRGLQPQHF. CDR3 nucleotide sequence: TGTGCCAGCAGTGCCCCTGACAGGGGGCTTCAGCCCCAGCATTTT.

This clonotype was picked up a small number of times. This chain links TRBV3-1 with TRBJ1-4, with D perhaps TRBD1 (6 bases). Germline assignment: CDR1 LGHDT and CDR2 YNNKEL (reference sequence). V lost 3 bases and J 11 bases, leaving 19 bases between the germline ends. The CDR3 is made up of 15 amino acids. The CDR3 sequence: CASSQVDWLGGKLFF. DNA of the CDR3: TGTGCCAGCAGCCAGGTCGACTGGCTAGGGGGGAAACTGTTTTTT.

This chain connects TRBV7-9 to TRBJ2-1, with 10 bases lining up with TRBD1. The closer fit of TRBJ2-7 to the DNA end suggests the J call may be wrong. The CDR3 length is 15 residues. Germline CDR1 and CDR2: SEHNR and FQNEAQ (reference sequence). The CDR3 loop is CASSTRTGGFYEQYF. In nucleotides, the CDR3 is TGTGCCAGCAGCACTAGGACAGGGGGATTTTACGAGCAGTACTTC.

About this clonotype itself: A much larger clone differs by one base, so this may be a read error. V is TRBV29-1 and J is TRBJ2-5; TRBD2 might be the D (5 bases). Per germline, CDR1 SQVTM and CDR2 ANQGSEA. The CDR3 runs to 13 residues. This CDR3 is CSVSSGYQETPYF. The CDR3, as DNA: TGCAGCGTCTCATCGGGGTACCAAGAGACCCCGTACTTC.